The 20 T cell receptor beta chains listed next were all sequenced from one sample in a study of cytomegalovirus exposure and HLA in healthy donors. Primers: 60 Vbeta forward and 13 Jbeta reverse. Produced via immunoSEQ multiplex PCR; TCRdb's table is partial and in-frame only. The table has 95,000 to 150,000 clones, around 73% seen once. Sequenced material: PBMCs. The receptors derive from a woman aged 35 to 49 in good health and CMV-seropositive.

In its sample, this clone was seen a few times. The genes are TRBV4-1 and TRBJ2-1, with 8 positions matching TRBD1. The V and J ends lost 1 base and 6 bases, in that order; junction bases with no gene match: 5. The CDR3 sequence is 15 residues long. CDR1 is MGHRA and CDR2 is YSYEKL in the germline V gene. The CDR3 DNA reads TGCGCCAGCAGCCAAGTACAGGGGGTGCTCAATGAGCAGTTCTTC. Translated: CASSQVQGVLNEQFF.

This chain links TRBV4-3 with TRBJ2-1, with 9 bases fitting TRBD2. V trimming: 0 bases; J trimming: 5 bases; junction bases outside the gene matches: 14. CDR3 length: 19 residues. In germline, CDR1 is LGHNA, CDR2 YSLEER. The CDR3 protein is CASSQDPRGGAGGDNEQFF. CDR3 DNA: TGCGCCAGCAGCCAAGATCCCCGCGGGGGGGCAGGGGGGGACAATGAGCAGTTCTTC.

The gene calls are TRBV29-1 and TRBJ1-4; D not resolved. The CDR3 totals 13 residues. Trimming took off 4 bases at V and 8 bases at J, with 14 bases between the two ends. The germline gives CDR1 SQVTM, CDR2 ANQGSEA. The CDR3 sequence is CSVGNRRREKLFF. In nucleotides, the CDR3 is TGCAGCGTTGGTAATCGCCGTCGGGAAAAACTGTTTTTT.

This chain uses TRBV5-1 with TRBJ1-1; unclear D gene. The V gene lost 4 bases and the J gene lost 0 bases, with 7 bases spanning the gap. The CDR3 runs 13 residues. The germline gives CDR1 SGHRS, CDR2 YFSETQ. The CDR3 loop reads CASSGEVNTEAFF. The CDR3 DNA reads TGCGCCAGCAGCGGGGAGGTGAACACTGAAGCTTTCTTT.

This clone was observed a handful of times. The chain uses TRBV27 and TRBJ2-3; perhaps TRBD2 as D (5 bases). The CDR3 is made up of 12 amino acids. V was cut by 3 bases and J by 5 bases, with 6 bases left in between. Germline V gene data show CDR1 as MNHEY and CDR2 as SMNVEV (reference sequence). The CDR3 region is CASSFGRDTQYF. The CDR3, as DNA: TGTGCCAGCAGTTTTGGGAGAGATACGCAGTATTTT.

This rearrangement joins TRBV7-2 to TRBJ1-2; D is unresolved. The CDR3 sequence is 17 residues long. The ends were cut back, 4 bases at V and 1 base at J, with 19 bases in the middle. Per germline, CDR1 SGHTA and CDR2 FQGNSA. This CDR3 is CASSSMVRALGNYGYTF. The CDR3 nucleotides are TGTGCCAGCAGCTCAATGGTGAGGGCGCTGGGTAACTATGGCTACACCTTC. Drawing the rest from reference TRBV7-2 and TRBJ1-2, the complete variable domain is GAGVSQSPSNKVTEKGKDVELRCDPISGHTALYWYRQSLGQGLEFLIYFQGNSAPDKSGLPSDRFSAERTGGSVSTLTIQRTQQEDSAVYLCASSSMVRALGNYGYTFGSGTRLTVV.

The sample holds one count of this clone. The chain links TRBV4-3 to TRBJ1-2; 7 bases align to TRBD1. The V segment lost 0 bases and the J segment 8 bases; nucleotides outside the gene matches: 9. CDR3 length: 15 residues. The V gene's germline CDR1 is LGHNA and CDR2 YSLEER. The DNA of the CDR3 is TGCGCCAGCAGCCAAGAGGAGGACAGGCTTGACGGCTACACCTTC. It yields the protein CASSQEEDRLDGYTF.

The gene calls are TRBV7-9 and TRBJ1-2, with D perhaps matching TRBD1 (6 bases). Trimming cost V 2 bases and J 4 bases, with 14 bases left between them. The germline V gene has CDR1 SEHNR and CDR2 FQNEAQ (reference sequence). The CDR3 is made up of 15 amino acids. CDR3 nucleotide sequence: TGTGCCAGCAGCTTAATAGGAGCAGGGGCCTATGGCTACACCTTC. Amino acids: CASSLIGAGAYGYTF.

The rearrangement links TRBV19 to TRBJ1-2, with a tentative D call TRBD1 (6 bases). V lost 3 bases, J lost 5 bases, and 13 bases lay in between. The V gene's germline CDR1 is LNHDA and CDR2 SQIVND (reference sequence). CDR3 length: 14 residues. The CDR3 spells CASSIDRRLYGYTF. The CDR3, as DNA: TGTGCCAGTAGTATTGACAGGAGACTTTATGGCTACACCTTC.

This clone was counted a few times. The CDR3: CSVEGSTEAFF. CDR3 nucleotides: TGCAGCGTTGAGGGGAGCACTGAAGCTTTCTTT. V is TRBV29-1 and J is TRBJ1-1; D is ambiguous. Trimming stripped 3 bases from V and 4 bases from J, with 6 bases between. This CDR3 is built from 11 residues. Germline V lookup: CDR1 SQVTM, CDR2 ANQGSEA.

V is TRBV7-2 and J is TRBJ2-5; 9 bases match TRBD2. J gave up 5 bases and V 2 bases, and 9 bases lay outside the gene matches. The CDR3 is 16 residues long. CDR1 and CDR2 from the germline V gene are SGHTA and FQGNSA. The CDR3 here is CASSLYGSGGLETQYF. In DNA, the CDR3 is TGTGCCAGCAGCTTATATGGTAGCGGGGGACTGGAGACCCAGTACTTC.

This rearrangement joins TRBV7-6 to TRBJ1-1; the match to TRBD1 covers 9 bases. Germline trimming cut 4 bases from V and 7 bases from J; bases unmatched to any gene: 10. Germline V CDR1 and CDR2: SGHVS, FNYEAQ. The CDR3 consists of 15 residues. The DNA of the CDR3 is TGTGCCAGCAGCTCGTGGGACAGGGAAGTTGATGAAGCTTTCTTT. Amino acid sequence: CASSSWDREVDEAFF.

V and J are TRBV7-2 and TRBJ1-1; D is ambiguous. Trimming left V 4 bases short and J 1 base short, with 7 bases between. This CDR3 spans 13 amino acids. Looked up from germline, CDR1 is SGHTA and CDR2 is FQGNSA. CDR3 in DNA: TGTGCCAGCAGCTGGGCCCAGAACACTGAAGCTTTCTTT. Protein: CASSWAQNTEAFF. The full variable domain, rest sourced from reference TRBV7-2 and TRBJ1-1, is GAGVSQSPSNKVTEKGKDVELRCDPISGHTALYWYRQSLGQGLEFLIYFQGNSAPDKSGLPSDRFSAERTGGSVSTLTIQRTQQEDSAVYLCASSWAQNTEAFFGQGTRLTVV.

This clone was picked up one time. This rearrangement joins TRBV25-1 to TRBJ1-2; 9 nucleotides line up with TRBD1. With V trimmed by 2 bases and J by 7 bases, 8 bases remained unmatched. There are 15 residues in the CDR3. From germline, CDR1 is MGHDK and CDR2 SYGVNS. CDR3 coding DNA: TGTGCCAGCAGTGAACCGACGACAGGGGGTTTTGGCTACACCTTC. Translation: CASSEPTTGGFGYTF.

This chain uses TRBV9 with TRBJ1-1; D gene ambiguous. The length of the CDR3 is 14 residues. Trimming pared 4 bases from V and 4 bases from J, leaving 14 bases between. Germline V lookup: CDR1 SGDLS, CDR2 YYNGEE. CDR3 sequence (DNA): TGTGCCAGCAGCCCGCTGATGGTCGGCACTGAAGCTTTCTTT. Encoded protein: CASSPLMVGTEAFF.

This clone was seen just once. The chain carries TRBV6-5 and TRBJ1-2, with 9 bases identical to TRBD1. The germline V gene encodes CDR1 MNHEY and CDR2 SVGAGI. V lost 6 bases, J lost 7 bases, and 6 bases stayed unmatched. CDR3 length: 13 residues. This CDR3 is CASSRGTGSGYTF. In nucleotides, the CDR3 is TGTGCCAGCAGCCGTGGGACAGGGTCTGGCTACACCTTC.

The V gene is TRBV19, the J gene TRBJ2-7; 11 bases match TRBD2. Germline V gives CDR1 LNHDA, CDR2 SQIVND (reference sequence). The CDR3 sequence is 15 residues long. The V gene end was trimmed by 5 bases and the J gene end by 1 base; junction bases not matched to a gene: 4. The CDR3, as DNA: TGTGCCAGTAGTCTTCTAGCGGGGGGTTCCTACGAGCAGTACTTC. It codes for CASSLLAGGSYEQYF. The full variable domain, in which reference TRBV19 and TRBJ2-7 provide the parts outside the CDR3, is DGGITQSPKYLFRKEGQNVTLSCEQNLNHDAMYWYRQDPGQGLRLIYYSQIVNDFQKGDIAEGYSVSREKKESFPLTVTSAQKNPTAFYLCASSLLAGGSYEQYFGPGTRLTVT.

This chain uses TRBV2 with TRBJ1-2; D is possibly TRBD1 (5 bases). Trimming removed 3 bases at V and 5 bases at J, with 13 bases between. The CDR3 covers 14 residues. The germline V gene has CDR1 SNHLY and CDR2 FYNNEI. Here the CDR3 reads CASSEGRVGYGYTF. The CDR3 DNA follows: TGTGCCAGCAGTGAGGGCAGGGTTGGGTATGGCTACACCTTC. The complete variable domain, with remaining parts taken from reference TRBV2 and TRBJ1-2, reads EPEVTQTPSHQVTQMGQEVILRCVPISNHLYFYWYRQILGQKVEFLVSFYNNEISEKSEIFDDQFSVERPDGSNFTLKIRSTKLEDSAMYFCASSEGRVGYGYTFGSGTRLTVV.

Here the CDR3 reads CASWTLAGAPAYNEQFF. The CDR3 region has the DNA TGTGCCAGCTGGACCCTAGCGGGGGCCCCAGCCTACAATGAGCAGTTCTTC. The V gene is TRBV5-6, the J gene TRBJ2-1; 10 bases line up with TRBD2. The junction had 12 bases not matched to a gene; V was cut back by 7 bases and J by 2 bases. This CDR3 comprises 17 residues. Germline CDR1 SGHDT, CDR2 YYEEEE.

The V call is TRBV6-5, the J call TRBJ1-2, with D possibly TRBD1 on 5 matching bases. The CDR3 is 13 residues long. The V end was cut by 4 bases, the J end by 8 bases, with 14 bases between. Germline V gene sequence: CDR1 MNHEY, CDR2 SVGAGI. This chain's CDR3 is CASSSLRQTGYTF. DNA of the CDR3: TGTGCCAGCAGTTCCCTTAGACAGACCGGCTACACCTTC.